The sequence of this T cell receptor (beta chain) was determined in a study of beta chain features in type 1 diabetes. Overall study: Examination of sorted cells across all samples involved approximately 100,000,000 cells. Findings of the study overall: Within the patient group, naive, central memory and Treg TCRB repertoires appeared more similar to each other than within healthy donors. Diminished insertions and augmented deletions at VDJ junctions characterized type 1 diabetes patients.

Every bit of the isolated RNA underwent reverse transcription, so sequencing read expressed TCRB transcripts. Assay used: immunoSEQ multiplex PCR; TCRdb lists only in-frame clones, some missing. The sample records about 220,000 clones, about a tenth being singletons. The collection from each donor was one heparinised blood draw averaging roughly 100 mL. This clone turned up a few times. What it binds is not known. This clonotype originated in a man aged 18 to 30 in good health. The sequenced sample consisted of central memory CD4+ T cells from blood.

The CDR3 DNA is TGTGCCAGCAGCGCCACTAGGTCGGTCGGCGAGCAGTACTTC. Protein sequence: CASSATRSVGEQYF. This sequence joins TRBV7-2 and TRBJ2-7; a possible D gene is TRBD2 (5 bases). This CDR3 comprises 14 residues. Per the germline V gene, CDR1 is SGHTA and CDR2 is FQGNSA. Trimming stripped 5 bases from V and 6 bases from J, with 17 bases between.